Listed below are T cell receptor beta chains from one sample, sequenced in a study of blood T cell repertoires in COVID-19. Libraries were prepared by immunoSEQ multiplex PCR; TCRdb keeps only in-frame clonotypes and omits some of them. The sample records approximately 400,000 clones, 90% to 95% being singletons. Sequenced input: PBMCs or T cells enriched from blood (not recorded which). The receptor source for this set is a woman aged 40 to 55 who had been exposed to COVID-19. The CDR3 runs from the conserved cysteine through the conserved F or W. The D gene is left open where the match is weak. Not every row has a clone size; where given, it reads once, few, many or a size class.

clone_size: NA; j_call: TRBJ2-2; v_call: TRBV7-9; d_call: NA; cdr3_aa: CASSKREALFF; cdr3_nt: TGTGCCAGCAGCAAGAGAGAGGCGCTGTTTTTT
clone_size: NA; j_call: TRBJ1-3; v_call: TRBV7-3; d_call: NA; cdr3_aa: CASSKNAPLIAGGSGNTIYF; cdr3_nt: TGTGCCAGCAGCAAGAACGCTCCGTTGATTGCGGGGGGTTCTGGAAACACCATATATTTT
clone_size: NA; j_call: TRBJ2-5; v_call: TRBV9; d_call: NA; cdr3_aa: CASSVVWGGETQYF; cdr3_nt: TGTGCCAGCAGCGTAGTCTGGGGAGGAGAGACCCAGTACTTC
clone_size: NA; j_call: TRBJ1-1; v_call: TRBV13; d_call: TRBD1; cdr3_aa: CASSLAGQDTEAFF; cdr3_nt: TGTGCCAGCAGCTTAGCTGGACAGGACACTGAAGCTTTCTTT
clone_size: NA; j_call: TRBJ1-1; v_call: TRBV6-6; d_call: TRBD1; cdr3_aa: CASSFDRVRTEAFF; cdr3_nt: TGTGCCAGCAGCTTCGACAGGGTACGCACTGAAGCTTTCTTT
clone_size: NA; j_call: TRBJ1-5; v_call: TRBV21-1; d_call: NA; cdr3_aa: CASSIPQGVYSNQPQHF; cdr3_nt: TGTGCCAGCAGCATTCCACAGGGGGTGTATAGCAATCAGCCCCAGCATTTT
clone_size: NA; j_call: TRBJ1-1; v_call: TRBV15; d_call: TRBD1; cdr3_aa: CATSGTGGPISTEAFF; cdr3_nt: TGTGCCACCTCGGGGACAGGGGGCCCAATCTCTACTGAAGCTTTCTTT
clone_size: NA; j_call: TRBJ2-1; v_call: TRBV5-1; d_call: TRBD1; cdr3_aa: CASSLQGTGGSYNEQFF; cdr3_nt: TGCGCCAGCAGCTTGCAAGGGACAGGGGGCTCGTACAATGAGCAGTTCTTC
clone_size: NA; j_call: TRBJ2-1; v_call: TRBV7-9; d_call: TRBD2; cdr3_aa: CASSPWGLPYNEQFF; cdr3_nt: TGTGCCAGCAGCCCGTGGGGACTACCTTACAATGAGCAGTTCTTC
clone_size: NA; j_call: TRBJ2-7; v_call: TRBV29-1; d_call: TRBD1; cdr3_aa: CSVDLKPGQGGNEQYF; cdr3_nt: TGCAGCGTTGATCTAAAACCGGGACAGGGCGGGAACGAGCAGTACTTC
clone_size: NA; j_call: TRBJ1-2; v_call: TRBV3-1/TRBV3-2; d_call: NA; cdr3_aa: CASSHRANYGYTF; cdr3_nt: TGTGCCAGCAGCCACAGGGCAAACTATGGCTACACCTTC
clone_size: NA; j_call: TRBJ1-6; v_call: TRBV19; d_call: NA; cdr3_aa: CASSNKWTGDSYNSPLHF; cdr3_nt: TGTGCCAGTAGCAATAAATGGACTGGGGATTCCTATAATTCACCCCTCCACTTT
clone_size: NA; j_call: TRBJ1-2; v_call: TRBV7-2; d_call: TRBD1; cdr3_aa: CASSLAPGTGKGYTF; cdr3_nt: TGTGCCAGCAGCTTAGCGCCCGGGACAGGGAAGGGCTACACCTTC
clone_size: NA; j_call: TRBJ1-2; v_call: TRBV3-1/TRBV3-2; d_call: NA; cdr3_aa: CASSQARGGYTF; cdr3_nt: TGTGCCAGCAGCCAAGCCAGGGGCGGCTACACCTTC
clone_size: once; j_call: TRBJ1-4; v_call: TRBV7-9; d_call: NA; cdr3_aa: CASSLAGRTRDEKLFF; cdr3_nt: TGTGCCAGCAGCTTAGCGGGGAGGACAAGAGATGAAAAACTGTTTTTT
clone_size: few; j_call: TRBJ2-7; v_call: TRBV6-5; d_call: TRBD1; cdr3_aa: CATKARDRGSYEQYF; cdr3_nt: TGTGCCACAAAGGCCCGGGACAGGGGTTCCTACGAGCAGTACTTC
clone_size: NA; j_call: TRBJ2-1; v_call: TRBV29-1; d_call: NA; cdr3_aa: CSVERATEQFF; cdr3_nt: TGCAGCGTTGAGAGGGCTACTGAGCAGTTCTTC
clone_size: NA; j_call: TRBJ2-3; v_call: TRBV20-1; d_call: NA; cdr3_aa: CSAALNPAQYF; cdr3_nt: TGCAGTGCCGCGCTGAATCCTGCGCAGTATTTT
clone_size: once; j_call: TRBJ1-3; v_call: TRBV19; d_call: TRBD1; cdr3_aa: CASIPDRGRSGNTIYF; cdr3_nt: TGTGCCAGTATCCCCGACAGGGGTCGATCTGGAAACACCATATATTTT
clone_size: NA; j_call: TRBJ2-7; v_call: TRBV6-5; d_call: NA; cdr3_aa: CASSLHRASPYEQYF; cdr3_nt: TGTGCCAGCAGCCTACACAGGGCTTCTCCCTACGAGCAGTACTTC
clone_size: NA; j_call: TRBJ2-1; v_call: TRBV10-2; d_call: TRBD2; cdr3_aa: CASSDRTSGAYNEQFF; cdr3_nt: TGCGCCAGCAGTGATCGGACTAGCGGGGCCTACAATGAGCAGTTCTTC
clone_size: NA; j_call: TRBJ1-2; v_call: TRBV13; d_call: NA; cdr3_aa: CASSRNQMGGSGYTF; cdr3_nt: TGTGCCAGCAGCCGCAATCAGATGGGGGGATCTGGCTACACCTTC
clone_size: NA; j_call: TRBJ2-3; v_call: TRBV30; d_call: TRBD2; cdr3_aa: CAWSPADRTSFGTDTQYF; cdr3_nt: TGTGCCTGGAGTCCCGCGGATAGGACTAGCTTCGGCACAGATACGCAGTATTTT
clone_size: NA; j_call: TRBJ2-7; v_call: TRBV10-2; d_call: TRBD2; cdr3_aa: CASRGLAPSYEQYF; cdr3_nt: TGCGCCAGCAGAGGACTAGCCCCTTCCTACGAGCAGTACTTC
clone_size: NA; j_call: TRBJ2-7; v_call: TRBV5-8; d_call: TRBD2; cdr3_aa: CASSLAPGRGDEQYF; cdr3_nt: TGTGCCAGCAGCTTGGCACCCGGGAGGGGGGACGAGCAGTACTTC
clone_size: NA; j_call: TRBJ2-1; v_call: TRBV9; d_call: NA; cdr3_aa: CASSASGGIDNEQFF; cdr3_nt: TGTGCCAGCAGCGCCTCTGGGGGGATCGACAATGAGCAGTTCTTC
clone_size: NA; j_call: TRBJ1-1; v_call: TRBV6-5; d_call: NA; cdr3_aa: CASSYPGDTEAFF; cdr3_nt: TGTGCCAGCAGTTACCCGGGGGACACTGAAGCTTTCTTT
clone_size: once; j_call: TRBJ1-1; v_call: TRBV19; d_call: NA; cdr3_aa: CASSISGGLNTEAFF; cdr3_nt: TGTGCCAGTAGTATAAGTGGCGGGTTGAACACTGAAGCTTTCTTT
clone_size: NA; j_call: TRBJ1-1; v_call: TRBV7-9; d_call: TRBD1; cdr3_aa: CASSSTGATEAFF; cdr3_nt: TGTGCCAGCAGCTCGACAGGGGCCACTGAAGCTTTCTTT
clone_size: NA; j_call: TRBJ2-1; v_call: TRBV30; d_call: NA; cdr3_aa: CAWRRQVYNEQFF; cdr3_nt: TGTGCCTGGAGAAGGCAGGTCTACAATGAGCAGTTCTTC
clone_size: NA; j_call: TRBJ2-7; v_call: TRBV10-3; d_call: TRBD2; cdr3_aa: CAISESRTSGRMSEQYF; cdr3_nt: TGTGCCATCAGTGAGTCAAGGACTAGCGGGAGGATGAGCGAGCAGTACTTC
clone_size: NA; j_call: TRBJ1-6; v_call: TRBV2; d_call: NA; cdr3_aa: CASSVLSSSYNSPLHF; cdr3_nt: TGTGCCAGCAGCGTCTTATCTAGCTCCTATAATTCACCCCTCCACTTT
clone_size: NA; j_call: TRBJ1-1; v_call: TRBV13; d_call: TRBD1; cdr3_aa: CASSRRTGSNTEAFF; cdr3_nt: TGTGCCAGCAGCAGGCGGACAGGGTCGAACACTGAAGCTTTCTTT
clone_size: NA; j_call: TRBJ1-2; v_call: TRBV6-5; d_call: NA; cdr3_aa: CASSYSAHRGVYGYTF; cdr3_nt: TGTGCCAGCAGTTACTCCGCCCACCGGGGAGTCTATGGCTACACCTTC
clone_size: NA; j_call: TRBJ1-6; v_call: TRBV5-1; d_call: NA; cdr3_aa: CASSVQPGGSPLHF; cdr3_nt: TGCGCCAGCAGCGTCCAGCCGGGGGGTTCACCCCTCCACTTT
clone_size: NA; j_call: TRBJ2-5; v_call: TRBV2; d_call: TRBD2; cdr3_aa: CASNQLAGSQETQYF; cdr3_nt: TGTGCCAGCAATCAGTTAGCGGGGTCACAAGAGACCCAGTACTTC
clone_size: NA; j_call: TRBJ2-1; v_call: TRBV19; d_call: TRBD2; cdr3_aa: CASSITLAGDYNEQFF; cdr3_nt: TGTGCCAGTAGTATAACACTAGCGGGAGACTACAATGAGCAGTTCTTC
clone_size: NA; j_call: TRBJ2-6; v_call: TRBV5-1; d_call: NA; cdr3_aa: CASSLDGRSSGANVLTF; cdr3_nt: TGCGCCAGCAGCTTGGACGGCCGGAGCTCTGGGGCCAACGTCCTGACTTTC
clone_size: NA; j_call: TRBJ2-7; v_call: TRBV18; d_call: TRBD1; cdr3_aa: CASSDRASNEQYF; cdr3_nt: TGTGCCAGCTCGGACAGGGCTAGCAACGAGCAGTACTTC
clone_size: NA; j_call: TRBJ1-5; v_call: TRBV2; d_call: NA; cdr3_aa: CASHKNRDHSNQPQHF; cdr3_nt: TGTGCCAGCCATAAAAACAGGGACCATAGCAATCAGCCCCAGCATTTT
clone_size: NA; j_call: TRBJ2-7; v_call: TRBV21-1; d_call: NA; cdr3_aa: CASSKVADTEQYF; cdr3_nt: TGTGCCAGCAGCAAAGTGGCGGACACCGAGCAGTACTTC
clone_size: NA; j_call: TRBJ1-1; v_call: TRBV6-5; d_call: NA; cdr3_aa: CASRKTAVEAFF; cdr3_nt: TGTGCCAGCAGAAAGACTGCGGTTGAAGCTTTCTTT
clone_size: NA; j_call: TRBJ2-7; v_call: TRBV6-2/TRBV6-3; d_call: NA; cdr3_aa: CASSSVAYEQYF; cdr3_nt: TGTGCCAGCAGTAGCGTTGCCTACGAGCAGTACTTC
clone_size: NA; j_call: TRBJ1-2; v_call: TRBV4-3; d_call: TRBD1; cdr3_aa: CASSQDDRGGYGYTF; cdr3_nt: TGCGCCAGCAGCCAAGACGACAGGGGCGGCTATGGCTACACCTTC
clone_size: few; j_call: TRBJ1-2; v_call: TRBV7-2; d_call: TRBD1; cdr3_aa: CASSPRTGGGGYTF; cdr3_nt: TGTGCCAGCAGCCCCCGGACAGGGGGCGGTGGCTACACCTTC
clone_size: NA; j_call: TRBJ1-5; v_call: TRBV21-1; d_call: NA; cdr3_aa: CASSKAKDARAYGTPYSNQPQHF; cdr3_nt: TGTGCCAGCAGCAAAGCGAAGGACGCTCGGGCCTATGGGACACCTTATAGCAATCAGCCCCAGCATTTT
clone_size: NA; j_call: TRBJ1-2; v_call: TRBV19; d_call: NA; cdr3_aa: CASSQQNRRGGYTF; cdr3_nt: TGTGCCAGTAGCCAACAAAACAGGCGGGGAGGCTACACCTTC
clone_size: NA; j_call: TRBJ1-1; v_call: TRBV11-3; d_call: NA; cdr3_aa: CASSSSPATEAFF; cdr3_nt: TGTGCCAGCAGCTCTAGTCCTGCCACTGAAGCTTTCTTT
clone_size: once; j_call: TRBJ2-2; v_call: TRBV23-1; d_call: NA; cdr3_aa: CASSPKGVSNTGELFF; cdr3_nt: TGCGCCAGCAGTCCCAAGGGAGTCTCGAACACCGGGGAGCTGTTTTTT
clone_size: NA; j_call: TRBJ1-5; v_call: TRBV19; d_call: NA; cdr3_aa: CASSIVPPGGQPQHF; cdr3_nt: TGTGCCAGTAGTATAGTTCCCCCGGGAGGGCAGCCCCAGCATTTT
clone_size: NA; j_call: TRBJ1-5; v_call: TRBV27; d_call: TRBD1; cdr3_aa: CASSLSPLDRGIAQHF; cdr3_nt: TGTGCCAGCAGTTTATCTCCCCTCGACAGGGGGATAGCCCAGCATTTT
clone_size: NA; j_call: TRBJ1-4; v_call: TRBV19; d_call: NA; cdr3_aa: CASSPKRRGATNEKLFF; cdr3_nt: TGTGCCAGTAGTCCCAAACGGCGGGGGGCGACTAATGAAAAACTGTTTTTT
clone_size: NA; j_call: TRBJ2-1; v_call: TRBV11-2; d_call: NA; cdr3_aa: CASSLGASSYNEQFF; cdr3_nt: TGTGCCAGCAGCCTGGGGGCTAGCTCCTACAATGAGCAGTTCTTC
clone_size: NA; j_call: TRBJ2-7; v_call: TRBV4-3; d_call: NA; cdr3_aa: CASSQDRARNYEQYF; cdr3_nt: TGCGCCAGCAGCCAAGACAGGGCCCGTAACTACGAGCAGTACTTC